This TCR beta chain was documented in a study of identical twins. This clonotype was detected only a few times. V lost 5 bases to trimming and J lost 0 bases; unmatched junction nucleotides: 11. This CDR3 has 17 amino acids. TCRdb analysed the 5' RACE reads with MiXCR anew, one entry per CDR3 protein. This table has under 250,000 distinct CDR3 sequences, roughly a tenth appearing once. The sequencing input was memory (CD45RO+) T cells sorted from blood. This chain connects TRBV12-3 or TRBV12-4 to TRBJ2-3; TRBD2 agrees at 7 bases. This clonotype was obtained from a woman aged 18 to 35 in good health. CDR3 sequence reads: CASSPWGSGISTDTQYF. DNA for the CDR3: TGTGCCAGCAGTCCCTGGGGGAGCGGGATTAGCACAGATACGCAGTATTTT.